This T cell receptor beta chain was profiled in a study of T cell responses to AZD1222 COVID-19 vaccine. Whole-study findings and limits: Donors were chiefly white British, with a greater number of females, and clonal diversity was perhaps underestimated. Recipients of AZD1222 seropositive at baseline numbered only 5 or 6.

Assay used: immunoSEQ multiplex PCR; TCRdb lists only in-frame clones, some missing. Of approximately 110,000 clones listed, around 87% are singletons. As concerns this clone: The antigen is not known.

The CDR3 runs to 12 residues. CDR1 and CDR2 from the germline V gene are LGHDT and YNNKEL (reference sequence). Deletions cut 6 bases from V and 1 base from J, with 6 bases between. The J gene is TRBJ1-1, the V gene TRBV3-1 (or the pseudogene TRBV3-2), with D possibly matching TRBD1 (6 bases). The sequencing here drew on peripheral blood, taken on day 0 of AZD1222 vaccination. The source is an adult in good health. CDR3 bases: TGTGCCAGCAGACAGGGGAACACTGAAGCTTTCTTT. Its protein product is CASRQGNTEAFF.